This T cell receptor beta chain was recovered during a study of blood T cells in healthy people across ages. V lost 0 bases and J 1 base, leaving 15 bases between the germline ends. Per germline, CDR1 MGHRA and CDR2 YSYEKL. This CDR3 spans 17 amino acids. A second roughly 7 to 12 cycle PCR used barcoded and J-beta primers. TCRdb independently ran MiXCR on the 5' RACE reads; one entry per CDR3 protein. This table holds around 280,000 distinct CDR3 sequences, roughly 26% found once. Whole-study results and caveats: The fall in TCR beta diversity per million T cells was roughly linear with age. Unsorted PBMC input precluded a conclusive naive versus antigen-experienced comparison.

This clonotype was counted many times. Its antigen is currently unknown. Sequencing was done on a sample of blood. V and J are TRBV4-1 and TRBJ1-1, with a tentative D call TRBD1 (6 bases). This TCR came from a woman between 65 and 79 years old in good health. CDR3 nucleotide sequence: TGCGCCAGCAGCCAAGAGGGGCTAGGACAGACGAACACTGAAGCTTTCTTT. Translated, it gives CASSQEGLGQTNTEAFF.